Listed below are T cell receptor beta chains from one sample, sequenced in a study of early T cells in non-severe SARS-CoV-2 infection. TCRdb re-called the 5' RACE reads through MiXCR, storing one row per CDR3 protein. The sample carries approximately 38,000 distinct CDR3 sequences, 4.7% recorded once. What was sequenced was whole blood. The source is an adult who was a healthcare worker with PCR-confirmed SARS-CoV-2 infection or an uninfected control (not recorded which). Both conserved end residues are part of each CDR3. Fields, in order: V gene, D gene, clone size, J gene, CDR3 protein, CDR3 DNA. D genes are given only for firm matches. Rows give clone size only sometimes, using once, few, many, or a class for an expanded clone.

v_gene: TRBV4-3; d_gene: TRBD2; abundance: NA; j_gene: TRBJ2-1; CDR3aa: CASSQGLAGSYNEQFF; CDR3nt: TGCGCCAGCAGCCAAGGTCTAGCGGGCTCCTACAATGAGCAGTTCTTC
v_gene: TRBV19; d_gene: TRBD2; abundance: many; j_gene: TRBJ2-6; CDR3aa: CASSAGLAGVAGANVLTF; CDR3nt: TGTGCCAGTAGTGCCGGACTAGCGGGAGTGGCAGGGGCCAACGTCCTGACTTTC
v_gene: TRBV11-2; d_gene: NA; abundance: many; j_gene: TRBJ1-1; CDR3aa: CASSQIGGALNTEAFF; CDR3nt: TGTGCCAGCAGCCAAATTGGGGGAGCCCTGAACACTGAAGCTTTCTTT
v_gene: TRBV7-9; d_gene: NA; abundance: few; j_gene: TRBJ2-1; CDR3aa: CASSPDYRDNEQFF; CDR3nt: TGTGCCAGCAGCCCAGACTACAGGGACAATGAGCAGTTCTTC
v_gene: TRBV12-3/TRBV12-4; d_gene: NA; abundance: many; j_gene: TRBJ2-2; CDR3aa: CASSLAPMNTGELFF; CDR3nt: TGTGCCAGCAGTTTGGCACCAATGAACACCGGGGAGCTGTTTTTT
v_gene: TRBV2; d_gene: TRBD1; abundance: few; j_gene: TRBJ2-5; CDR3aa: CARGTEQETQYF; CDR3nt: TGTGCCAGAGGGACAGAGCAAGAGACCCAGTACTTC
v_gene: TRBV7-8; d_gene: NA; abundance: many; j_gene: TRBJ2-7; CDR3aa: CASSLATVHGLEEQYF; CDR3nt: TGTGCCAGCAGCTTAGCTACGGTCCATGGCTTGGAGGAGCAGTACTTC
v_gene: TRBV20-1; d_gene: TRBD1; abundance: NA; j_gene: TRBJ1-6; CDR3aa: CSARNTGEGTLHF; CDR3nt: TGCAGTGCTAGGAACACAGGGGAGGGAACCCTCCACTTT
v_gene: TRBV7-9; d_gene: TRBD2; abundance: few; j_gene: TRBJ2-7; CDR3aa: CASSRFSRTSGGSYEQYF; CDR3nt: TGTGCCAGCAGCCGGTTCTCCCGGACTAGCGGGGGATCCTACGAGCAGTACTTC
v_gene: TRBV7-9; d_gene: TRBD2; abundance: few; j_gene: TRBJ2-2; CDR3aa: CASSFAGRGTGELFF; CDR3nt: TGTGCCAGCAGCTTTGCGGGGAGGGGCACCGGGGAGCTGTTTTTT
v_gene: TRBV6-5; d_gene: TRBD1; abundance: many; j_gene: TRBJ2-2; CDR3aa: CASRTGEAGELFF; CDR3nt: TGTGCCAGCAGGACAGGGGAGGCCGGGGAGCTGTTTTTT
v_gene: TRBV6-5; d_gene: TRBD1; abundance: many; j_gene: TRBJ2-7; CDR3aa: CASRRQGPPLAYEQYF; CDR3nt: TGTGCCAGCAGGAGACAGGGCCCGCCCCTGGCTTACGAGCAGTACTTC
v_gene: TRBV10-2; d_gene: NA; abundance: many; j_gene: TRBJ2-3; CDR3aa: CASRTGETDTQYF; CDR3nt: TGCGCCAGCCGTACTGGAGAAACAGATACGCAGTATTTT
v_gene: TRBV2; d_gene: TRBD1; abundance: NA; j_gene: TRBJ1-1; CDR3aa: CASSRGKDRGTEAFF; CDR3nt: TGTGCCAGCAGTCGTGGGAAGGACAGGGGGACTGAAGCTTTCTTT
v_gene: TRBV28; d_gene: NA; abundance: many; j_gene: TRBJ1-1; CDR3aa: CASSRIGTEAFF; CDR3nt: TGTGCCAGCAGTAGGATCGGCACTGAAGCTTTCTTT
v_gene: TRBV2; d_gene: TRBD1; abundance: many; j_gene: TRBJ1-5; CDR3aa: CASTGDRGRSQPQHF; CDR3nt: TGTGCCAGCACCGGGGACAGGGGGCGCAGTCAGCCCCAGCATTTT
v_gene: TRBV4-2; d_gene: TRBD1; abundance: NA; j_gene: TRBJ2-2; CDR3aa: CASSQVQGALTGELFF; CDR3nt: TGTGCCAGCAGCCAAGTCCAGGGGGCATTGACCGGGGAGCTGTTTTTT
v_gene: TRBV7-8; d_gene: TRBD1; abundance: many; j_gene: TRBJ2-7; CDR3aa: CASSPPLRTGGKSSYEQYF; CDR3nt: TGTGCCAGCAGCCCACCACTGCGGACAGGGGGTAAAAGCTCCTACGAGCAGTACTTC
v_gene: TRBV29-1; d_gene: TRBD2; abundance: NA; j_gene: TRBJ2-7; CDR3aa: CSVGYSGNAYEQYF; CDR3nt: TGCAGCGTTGGGTATAGCGGGAACGCCTACGAGCAGTACTTC
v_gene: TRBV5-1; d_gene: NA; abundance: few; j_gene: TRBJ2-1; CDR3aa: CASSLFMGVNEQFF; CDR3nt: TGCGCCAGCAGCTTGTTTATGGGGGTGAATGAGCAGTTCTTC
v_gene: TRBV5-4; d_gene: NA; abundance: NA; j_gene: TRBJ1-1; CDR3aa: CASSRDTNTEAIF; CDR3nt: TGTGCCAGCAGCCGCGACACGAACACTGAAGCTATCTTT
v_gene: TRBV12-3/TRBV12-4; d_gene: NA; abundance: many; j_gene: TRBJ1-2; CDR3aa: CASSLTVRDGYTF; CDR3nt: TGTGCCAGCAGTTTGACGGTTAGGGATGGCTACACCTTC
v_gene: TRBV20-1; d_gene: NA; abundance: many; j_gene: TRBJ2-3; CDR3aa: CSARALLRRGAGGKDTQYF; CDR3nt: TGCAGTGCTAGAGCCCTGCTGAGGCGGGGGGCAGGGGGGAAAGATACGCAGTATTTT
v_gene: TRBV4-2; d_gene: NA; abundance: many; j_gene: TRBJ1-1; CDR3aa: CASSQDRTNTEAFF; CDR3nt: TGTGCCAGCAGCCAAGACCGTACTAACACTGAAGCTTTCTTT
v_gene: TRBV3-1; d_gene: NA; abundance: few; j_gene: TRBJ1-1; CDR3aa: CASSAWTVNTEAFF; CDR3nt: TGTGCCAGCAGCGCATGGACAGTGAACACTGAAGCTTTCTTT
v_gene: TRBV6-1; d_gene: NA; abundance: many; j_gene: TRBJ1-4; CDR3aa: CASSTTGRFNEKLFF; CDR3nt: TGTGCCAGCAGCACCACGGGCCGTTTTAATGAAAAACTGTTTTTT
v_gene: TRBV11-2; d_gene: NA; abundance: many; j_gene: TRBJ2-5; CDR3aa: CASSLAGDQETQYF; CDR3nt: TGTGCCAGCAGCTTAGCAGGGGACCAAGAGACCCAGTACTTC
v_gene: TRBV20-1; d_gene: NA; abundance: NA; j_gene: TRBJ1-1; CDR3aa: CSAREDREAFF; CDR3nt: TGCAGTGCTAGAGAAGACAGGGAAGCTTTCTTT
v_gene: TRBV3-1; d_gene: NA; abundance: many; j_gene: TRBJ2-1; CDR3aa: CASSQDTGYNEQFF; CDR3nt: TGTGCCAGCAGCCAAGACACTGGATACAATGAGCAGTTCTTC
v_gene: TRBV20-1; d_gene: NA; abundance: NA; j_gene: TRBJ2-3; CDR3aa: CSASHRVLTDTQYF; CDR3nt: TGCAGTGCTAGCCACAGGGTCCTCACAGATACGCAGTATTTT
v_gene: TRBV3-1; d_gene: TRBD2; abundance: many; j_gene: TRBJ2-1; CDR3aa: CASSRDLRGSSYNEQFF; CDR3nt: TGTGCCAGCAGCCGGGACCTCCGCGGGAGCTCCTACAATGAGCAGTTCTTC
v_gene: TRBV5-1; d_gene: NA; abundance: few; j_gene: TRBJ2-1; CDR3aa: CASSPPRLSDNEQFF; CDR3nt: TGCGCCAGCAGCCCACCCCGGCTTTCGGACAATGAGCAGTTCTTC
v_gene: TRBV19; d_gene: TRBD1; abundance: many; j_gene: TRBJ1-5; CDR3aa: CASSIQQGPQPQHF; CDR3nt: TGTGCCAGTAGTATTCAACAGGGGCCACAGCCCCAGCATTTT
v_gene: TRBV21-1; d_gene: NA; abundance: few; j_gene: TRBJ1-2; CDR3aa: CASSKGANYGYTF; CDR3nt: TGTGCCAGCAGCAAGGGGGCTAACTATGGCTACACCTTC
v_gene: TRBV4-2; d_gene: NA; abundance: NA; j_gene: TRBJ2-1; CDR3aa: CASRGGGPYNEQFF; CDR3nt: TGTGCCAGCAGGGGGGGAGGCCCCTACAATGAGCAGTTCTTC
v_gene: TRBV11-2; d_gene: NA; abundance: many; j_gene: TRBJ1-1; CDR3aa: CASSLALYTEAFF; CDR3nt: TGTGCCAGCAGCTTGGCCCTCTACACTGAAGCTTTCTTT
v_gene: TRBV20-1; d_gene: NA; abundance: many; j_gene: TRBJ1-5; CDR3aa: CSARIPGHSVRNQPQHF; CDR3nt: TGCAGTGCTAGGATCCCGGGGCACTCAGTCCGCAATCAGCCCCAGCATTTT
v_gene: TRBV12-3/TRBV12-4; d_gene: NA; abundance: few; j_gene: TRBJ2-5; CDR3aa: CASSFAGVAETQYF; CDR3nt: TGTGCCAGCAGTTTCGCAGGGGTAGCGGAGACCCAGTACTTC
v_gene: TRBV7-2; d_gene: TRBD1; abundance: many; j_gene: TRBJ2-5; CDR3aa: CASSLQGARETQYF; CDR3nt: TGTGCCAGCAGCTTGCAGGGGGCACGAGAGACCCAGTACTTC
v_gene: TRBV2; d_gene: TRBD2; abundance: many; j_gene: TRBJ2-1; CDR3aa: CASNGGGPSWNEQFF; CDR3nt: TGTGCCAGCAACGGGGGAGGGCCCTCGTGGAATGAGCAGTTCTTC
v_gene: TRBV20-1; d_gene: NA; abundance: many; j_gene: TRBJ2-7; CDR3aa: CSGVSGTGYEQYF; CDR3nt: TGCAGTGGGGTTAGCGGGACAGGCTACGAGCAGTACTTC
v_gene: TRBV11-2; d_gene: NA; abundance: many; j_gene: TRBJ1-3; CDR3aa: CASSRGSRGNTIYF; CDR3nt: TGTGCCAGCAGCCGGGGGTCGAGAGGAAACACCATATATTTT
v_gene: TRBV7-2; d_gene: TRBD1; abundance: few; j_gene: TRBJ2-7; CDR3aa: CASSVQGTGEQYF; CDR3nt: TGTGCCAGCAGCGTACAGGGGACGGGCGAGCAGTACTTC
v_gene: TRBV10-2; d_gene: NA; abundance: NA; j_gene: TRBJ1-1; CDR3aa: CASGPGNTEAFF; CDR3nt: TGCGCCAGCGGACCTGGGAACACTGAAGCTTTCTTT
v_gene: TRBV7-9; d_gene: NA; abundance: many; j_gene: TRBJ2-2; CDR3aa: CASSPSGATTGELFF; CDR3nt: TGTGCCAGCAGCCCCTCAGGGGCGACCACCGGGGAGCTGTTTTTT
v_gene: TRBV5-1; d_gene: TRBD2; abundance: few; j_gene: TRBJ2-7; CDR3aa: CASSFSGGIYEQYF; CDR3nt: TGCGCCAGCAGCTTTAGCGGGGGGATATACGAGCAGTACTTC
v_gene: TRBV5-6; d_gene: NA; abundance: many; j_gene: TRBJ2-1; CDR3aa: CASSLPGLTREQFF; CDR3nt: TGTGCCAGCAGCCTCCCAGGACTTACCCGTGAGCAGTTCTTC
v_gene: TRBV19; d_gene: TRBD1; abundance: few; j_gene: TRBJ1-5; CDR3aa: CASSPRDRGFGQPQHF; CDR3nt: TGTGCCAGTAGCCCTAGGGACAGGGGGTTTGGTCAGCCCCAGCATTTT
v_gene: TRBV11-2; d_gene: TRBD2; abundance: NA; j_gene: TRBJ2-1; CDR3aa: CASSKSSGFYNEQFF; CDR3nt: TGTGCCAGCAGCAAATCTAGCGGATTTTACAATGAGCAGTTCTTC
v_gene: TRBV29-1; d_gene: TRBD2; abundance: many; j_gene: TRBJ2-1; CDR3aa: CSARASGGAGEQFF; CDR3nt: TGCAGCGCTCGTGCTAGCGGGGGGGCCGGTGAGCAGTTCTTC
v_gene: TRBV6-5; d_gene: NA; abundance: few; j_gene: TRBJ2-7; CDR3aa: CASRGAGEQYF; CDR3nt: TGTGCCAGTCGAGGGGCCGGCGAGCAGTACTTC
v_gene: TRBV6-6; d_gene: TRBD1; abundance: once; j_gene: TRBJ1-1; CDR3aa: CASRKTPGQGDTEAFF; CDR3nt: TGTGCCAGCAGAAAAACCCCGGGACAGGGGGACACTGAAGCTTTCTTT
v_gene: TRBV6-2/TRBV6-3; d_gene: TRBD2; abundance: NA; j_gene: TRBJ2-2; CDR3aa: CASSYGLARTGELFF; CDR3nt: TGTGCCAGCAGTTACGGACTAGCGAGGACGGGGGAGCTGTTTTTT
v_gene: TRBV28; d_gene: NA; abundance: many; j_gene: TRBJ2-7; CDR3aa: CASSLKGYWQYF; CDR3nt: TGTGCCAGCAGTTTAAAGGGATATTGGCAGTACTTC
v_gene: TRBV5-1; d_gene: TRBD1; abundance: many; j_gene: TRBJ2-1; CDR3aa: CASSPDPPGQGDNEQFF; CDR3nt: TGCGCCAGCAGCCCCGACCCTCCGGGACAGGGTGACAATGAGCAGTTCTTC
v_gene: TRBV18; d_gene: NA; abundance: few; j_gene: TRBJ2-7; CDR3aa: CASSPSRDSIYEQYF; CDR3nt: TGTGCCAGCTCACCATCCAGGGACTCAATCTACGAGCAGTACTTC
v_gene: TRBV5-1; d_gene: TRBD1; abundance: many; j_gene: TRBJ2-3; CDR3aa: CASRGQGTDTQYF; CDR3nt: TGCGCCAGCAGGGGACAGGGCACAGATACGCAGTATTTT
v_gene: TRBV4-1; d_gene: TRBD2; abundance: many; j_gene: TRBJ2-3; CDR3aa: CASSQEYTSGATDTQYF; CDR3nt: TGCGCCAGCAGCCAAGAGTATACTAGCGGGGCCACAGATACGCAGTATTTT
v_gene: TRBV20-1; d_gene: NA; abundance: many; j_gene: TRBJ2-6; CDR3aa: CSARMPGSGANVLTF; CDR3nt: TGCAGTGCTCGGATGCCAGGGTCTGGGGCCAACGTCCTGACTTTC